This T cell receptor (beta chain) was recorded in a study of control samples from healthy donors and cancer patients. TCRdb keeps only in-frame clones here, not all; method: immunoSEQ multiplex PCR. Of about 90,000 clones in the sample, about 92% were seen once. This clone was seen only once. Germline V gene sequence: CDR1 SGHRS, CDR2 YFSETQ. V trimming: 4 bases; J trimming: 2 bases; junction bases outside the gene matches: 12. CDR3 size: 17 residues. The TCR originated in a woman aged 25 to 39 in good health. The source material was blood. The rearrangement uses TRBV5-1 and TRBJ2-5, with TRBD1 matching over 9 bases. CDR3 in DNA: TGCGCCAGCAGCCCGCGACCGCCCGGGACAGGGCAAGAGACCCAGTACTTC. It is translated as CASSPRPPGTGQETQYF.